Shown below are 6 T cell receptor beta chains from a single sample sequenced in a study of blood T cells in healthy people across ages. For the second PCR, which ran for about 7 to 12 cycles, a sample-barcoded 5' primer and a J-beta primer mix were used. TCRdb recomputed calls from the 5' RACE reads with MiXCR, one row per CDR3 protein. The sample has more than 750,000 distinct CDR3 sequences; about 28% are singletons. This same sample was also part of a study on T cells of mothers and their children.

The sequenced material came from blood. All receptors come from a woman aged 40 to 55 in good health.

This clonotype has at least ten counts. The chain joins TRBV20-1 to TRBJ1-2, with a weak D call TRBD1 (5 bases). The CDR3 is made up of 13 amino acids. CDR1 is DFQATT, CDR2 SNEGSKA, per germline (reference sequence). V lost 2 bases and J 7 bases, leaving 14 bases between the germline ends. The CDR3 reads CSARSTGALGYTF. CDR3 in DNA: TGCAGTGCTAGATCTACAGGTGCCCTTGGCTACACCTTC.

This clonotype was observed a handful of times. J is TRBJ2-1 and V is TRBV28; D not certain. Trimming shortened V by 2 bases and J by 5 bases, and 16 bases separated the two germline ends. The V gene's germline CDR1 is MDHEN and CDR2 SYDVKM. The CDR3 contains 16 residues. The CDR3 reads CASSLVGPEVNNEQFF. The CDR3 DNA reads TGTGCCAGCAGTTTAGTTGGGCCAGAGGTTAACAATGAGCAGTTCTTC.

V usage is TRBV29-1 and J usage is TRBJ1-1, with D hard to call. In germline, CDR1 is SQVTM, CDR2 ANQGSEA. Trimming left V 4 bases short and J 1 base short, with 13 bases between. The length of the CDR3 is 14 residues. The CDR3 DNA follows: TGCAGCGTTGTGGTCGGGAATTCGAACACTGAAGCTTTCTTT. This encodes CSVVVGNSNTEAFF.

The sample holds many counts of this clonotype. This chain connects TRBV6-5 to TRBJ2-1, with D tentatively TRBD2 (5 bases). This CDR3 spans 11 amino acids. Per germline, CDR1 MNHEY and CDR2 SVGAGI. V was clipped by 6 bases and J by 10 bases, with 10 bases between them. CDR3 sequence (DNA): TGTGCCAGCAGCGTCCGGGGAGAGCAGTTCTTC. Its protein product is CASSVRGEQFF.

Concerning this clonotype: A single base separates this from a much larger clone, so it may be a read error. V and J are TRBV5-1 and TRBJ2-6, with a weak D call TRBD2 (5 bases). The CDR3 has 15 amino acids. Germline V gene sequence: CDR1 SGHRS, CDR2 YFSETQ. Written as DNA, the CDR3 is TGCGCCAGCAGCATTGGTGCGGCCGGGGTCAACGTCCTGACTTTC. Its translation: CASSIGAAGVNVLTF.

The gene calls are TRBV18 and TRBJ1-1; TRBD1 is a possible D gene (6 bases). This CDR3 contains 16 residues. Trimming removed 3 bases at V and 0 bases at J, with 14 bases between. Per the germline V gene, CDR1 is KGHSH and CDR2 is LQKENI. The CDR3 sequence is CASSPLRQEVNTEAFF. The CDR3 region has the DNA TGTGCCAGCTCACCGTTACGACAGGAGGTGAACACTGAAGCTTTCTTT.